The rows below give T cell receptor beta chains drawn from one sample of a study of OX40 agonist ivuxolimab in advanced cancers. Method: immunoSEQ multiplex PCR; TCRdb's copy keeps in-frame clones and lacks some. The sample includes about 58,000 clones, approximately 90% of them seen just once. Sequences were derived from CD4+ or CD8+ T cells sorted from blood, sampled in a trial of the OX40 agonist ivuxolimab. These TCRs come from an adult with an advanced solid tumor such as melanoma, head and neck, liver or kidney cancer. CDR3s include the opening cysteine and the closing phenylalanine or tryptophan. Each record gives: J gene, V gene, D gene, clone size, CDR3 protein, CDR3 DNA. A D gene is named only where the DNA matches it firmly. Clone size is stated in some rows and not others, as once, few, many or a class when expanded.

>TRBJ1-5|TRBV7-9|-|once
CASSSWDDRIHF
TGTGCCAGCAGCTCATGGGATGACAGAATACATTTT
>TRBJ2-1|TRBV5-1|TRBD2|large
CASSLEASGSSYNEQFF
TGCGCCAGCAGCTTGGAGGCTAGCGGTAGCTCCTACAATGAGCAGTTCTTC
>TRBJ2-1|TRBV9|-|-
CASSVGKGGQFF
TGTGCCAGCAGCGTAGGAAAGGGGGGGCAGTTCTTC
>TRBJ1-2|TRBV27|-|-
CASSFGEGLYGYTF
TGTGCCAGCAGTTTTGGGGAAGGGCTCTATGGCTACACCTTC
>TRBJ1-1|TRBV6-1|-|-
CASSDTASNTEAFF
TGTGCCAGCAGTGATACAGCTTCGAACACTGAAGCTTTCTTT
>TRBJ1-2|TRBV13|-|-
CASSLAGVPGYTF
TGTGCCAGCAGCTTAGCCGGGGTGCCTGGCTACACCTTC
>TRBJ1-1|TRBV30|-|few
CAWLGKTLLNTEAFF
TGTGCCTGGTTAGGGAAGACCCTTTTGAACACTGAAGCTTTCTTT
>TRBJ1-1|TRBV7-2|-|-
CASSFGFGREAFF
TGTGCCAGCAGCTTTGGGTTTGGGCGTGAAGCTTTCTTT
>TRBJ1-1|TRBV10-3|TRBD1|-
CAISESTERDRTEAFF
TGTGCCATCAGTGAGTCGACGGAAAGGGACAGGACTGAAGCTTTCTTT
>TRBJ1-2|TRBV11-2|-|-
CASSPYEGNHYGYTF
TGTGCCAGCAGTCCCTACGAGGGGAATCACTATGGCTACACCTTC
>TRBJ2-1|TRBV7-8|-|once
CASSLSSVTGSEQFF
TGTGCCAGCAGCCTTTCTAGCGTCACGGGGAGTGAGCAGTTCTTC
>TRBJ2-3|TRBV13|TRBD2|-
CASSGGLADSDTQYF
TGTGCCAGCAGCGGGGGACTAGCCGACTCAGATACGCAGTATTTT
>TRBJ1-2|TRBV4-3|-|-
CASSQGRFLANYGYTF
TGCGCCAGCAGCCAAGGGAGGTTTCTCGCTAACTATGGCTACACCTTC
>TRBJ2-1|TRBV7-8|-|-
CASSLGLPWYEQFF
TGTGCCAGCAGCTTAGGACTCCCTTGGTATGAGCAGTTCTTC
>TRBJ2-7|TRBV10-3|-|-
CAISESFSARTYEQYF
TGTGCCATCAGTGAGTCCTTCTCGGCGCGGACCTACGAGCAGTACTTC
>TRBJ1-1|TRBV14|-|once
CASSQPRYTEAFF
TGTGCCAGCAGCCAGCCCAGATACACTGAAGCTTTCTTT
>TRBJ2-1|TRBV7-9|-|once
CASSSEGISYNEQFF
TGTGCCAGCAGCTCCGAGGGGATTTCCTACAATGAGCAGTTCTTC
>TRBJ1-5|TRBV15|TRBD1|-
CATSLGQANNQPQHF
TGTGCCACCAGCTTGGGACAGGCTAACAATCAGCCCCAGCATTTT
>TRBJ2-2|TRBV4-3|-|-
CASSQARADSTGELFF
TGCGCCAGCAGCCAAGCTCGGGCGGACTCCACCGGGGAGCTGTTTTTT
>TRBJ1-5|TRBV7-8|-|-
CASSLAGIGAVNSNQPQHF
TGTGCCAGCAGCTTAGCGGGGATCGGGGCAGTGAATAGCAATCAGCCCCAGCATTTT
>TRBJ1-2|TRBV9|-|-
CASSVATGANYGYTF
TGTGCCAGCAGCGTAGCTACGGGGGCTAACTATGGCTACACCTTC
>TRBJ1-3|TRBV5-1|-|once
CASRNRGDIYF
TGCGCCAGCAGAAATCGGGGAGACATATATTTT
>TRBJ2-5|TRBV9|TRBD1|-
CASSAAGGEIETQYF
TGTGCCAGCAGCGCAGCAGGGGGCGAAATTGAGACCCAGTACTTC
>TRBJ1-1|TRBV7-9|-|-
CASSLAWLGAEAFF
TGTGCCAGCAGCTTAGCGTGGCTGGGGGCAGAAGCTTTCTTT
>TRBJ1-1|TRBV10-3|-|-
CAISELRGDTEAFF
TGTGCCATCAGTGAGTTAAGGGGGGACACTGAAGCTTTCTTT
>TRBJ1-2|TRBV6-5|-|-
CASSSEGRFYGYTF
TGTGCCAGCAGTTCGGAGGGGCGTTTCTATGGCTACACCTTC
>TRBJ2-3|TRBV4-1|-|-
CASSQDPSGTSRTDTQYF
TGCGCCAGCAGCCAAGACCCCTCCGGGACTTCTCGCACAGATACGCAGTATTTT
>TRBJ2-3|TRBV5-1|-|-
CASSLVPGGTDTQYF
TGCGCCAGCAGCTTGGTACCGGGAGGCACAGATACGCAGTATTTT
>TRBJ1-3|TRBV10-3|-|-
CAISEGTRSGNTIYF
TGTGCCATCAGTGAGGGGACGCGCTCTGGAAACACCATATATTTT
>TRBJ1-1|TRBV5-6|-|-
CASSLADRNTEAFF
TGTGCCAGCAGCTTAGCGGATCGGAACACTGAAGCTTTCTTT
>TRBJ1-4|TRBV7-9|TRBD1|-
CASSPRAGQGFEKLFF
TGTGCCAGCAGCCCCCGAGCGGGACAGGGATTTGAAAAACTGTTTTTT
>TRBJ1-2|TRBV5-8|-|-
CASSGVGKRGNYGYTF
TGTGCCAGCAGCGGCGTTGGAAAGAGGGGGAACTATGGCTACACCTTC
>TRBJ1-1|TRBV19|-|-
CASKLGGPNTEAFF
TGTGCCAGTAAATTGGGGGGACCGAACACTGAAGCTTTCTTT
>TRBJ2-3|TRBV1|-|-
CTSSRVLAPYTDTQYF
TGCACCAGCAGCCGCGTTCTAGCCCCGTACACAGATACGCAGTATTTT
>TRBJ1-2|TRBV2|-|once
CASSGTRSPYGYTF
TGTGCCAGCAGTGGAACAAGGTCGCCCTATGGCTACACCTTC
>TRBJ2-4|TRBV19|TRBD2|-
CASSPRLARAKNIQYF
TGTGCCAGTAGTCCGAGACTAGCCCGAGCCAAAAACATTCAGTACTTC
>TRBJ2-1|TRBV7-6|-|-
CASSFSPVYNEQFF
TGTGCCAGCAGCTTTTCCCCTGTTTACAATGAGCAGTTCTTC
>TRBJ2-5|TRBV6-1|-|-
CASREKGQETQYF
TGTGCCAGCCGAGAGAAGGGCCAAGAGACCCAGTACTTC
>TRBJ2-6|TRBV19|TRBD1|-
CASRDRGAGANVLTF
TGTGCCAGTAGGGACAGGGGCGCTGGGGCCAACGTCCTGACTTTC
>TRBJ1-2|TRBV7-9|-|-
CASSSWGIDYGYTF
TGTGCCAGCAGCTCATGGGGTATCGACTATGGCTACACCTTC
>TRBJ2-5|TRBV5-4|-|-
CASSLAPLGIGETQYF
TGTGCCAGCAGCTTGGCCCCTCTGGGAATCGGAGAGACCCAGTACTTC
>TRBJ2-3|TRBV29-1|TRBD2|-
CSPLLAGEKYF
TGCAGCCCTCTATTAGCGGGAGAAAAGTATTTT
>TRBJ2-1|TRBV6-5|TRBD2|-
CASSYVAGLSYNEQFF
TGTGCCAGCAGTTACGTAGCGGGCCTCTCCTACAATGAGCAGTTCTTC
>TRBJ2-1|TRBV29-1|-|-
CSVEDPGTGKVGEQFF
TGCAGCGTTGAAGATCCAGGAACAGGGAAGGTAGGTGAGCAGTTCTTC
>TRBJ2-1|TRBV30|-|-
CAWDRSSYNEQFF
TGTGCCTGGGATCGGAGCTCCTACAATGAGCAGTTCTTC
>TRBJ1-4|TRBV4-1|-|-
CASSQDSGDEKLFF
TGCGCCAGCAGCCAAGATTCGGGGGATGAAAAACTGTTTTTT
>TRBJ1-4|TRBV6-5|-|once
CASSYSYFPPKLFF
TGTGCCAGCAGTTACTCGTATTTCCCCCCGAAACTGTTTTTT
>TRBJ1-5|TRBV7-8|TRBD1|-
CASSLEGTGEIPQPQHF
TGTGCCAGCAGCTTAGAGGGGACAGGGGAGATCCCTCAGCCCCAGCATTTT
>TRBJ1-5|TRBV19|-|-
CASSPSTGPNQPQHF
TGTGCCAGTAGTCCCTCGACGGGACCAAATCAGCCCCAGCATTTT
>TRBJ2-1|TRBV4-2|-|-
CASSQERGGVYNEQFF
TGTGCCAGCAGCCAAGAGCGTGGCGGGGTCTACAATGAGCAGTTCTTC
>TRBJ1-3|TRBV5-1|-|-
CASSLVRPSAGNTIYF
TGCGCCAGCAGCTTGGTTCGGCCTTCGGCTGGAAACACCATATATTTT
>TRBJ2-3|TRBV2|-|-
CASSEKSWYASTDTQYF
TGTGCCAGCAGTGAGAAGTCGTGGTACGCTAGCACAGATACGCAGTATTTT
>TRBJ2-3|TRBV5-1|TRBD2|-
CASKISGRLGIDTQYF
TGCGCCAGCAAGATTAGCGGGAGACTTGGAATAGATACGCAGTATTTT
>TRBJ2-7|TRBV6-1|-|many
CASGDGPYEQYF
TGTGCCAGCGGGGACGGCCCCTACGAGCAGTACTTC
>TRBJ1-1|TRBV2|-|-
CASTWTANTEAFF
TGTGCCAGCACCTGGACAGCGAACACTGAAGCTTTCTTT